A selection of T cell receptor beta chains follows, all from one sample in a study of cytomegalovirus exposure and HLA in healthy donors. Generated by immunoSEQ multiplex PCR, the TCRdb table keeps only in-frame clones and is missing some. The sample comprises about 140,000 clones, around 77% of which are singletons, and 4.5% to 6% rests with the top ten. Sequenced sample: PBMCs. These receptors all come from a woman aged 50 to 65 in good health and CMV-seronegative. CDR3s include the opening cysteine and the closing phenylalanine or tryptophan. A D gene is named only where the DNA matches it firmly. A clone size is listed for some rows: how often the clone was seen (once, few, many), or a class if it is expanded.

CDR3aa	CDR3nt	v_gene	len	abundance	j_gene	d_gene
CASSSLVGRNEQYF	TGTGCCAGCAGCTCTTTGGTGGGGAGGAACGAGCAGTACTTC	TRBV7-2	14	-	TRBJ2-7	-
CASSLAGGESNQPQHF	TGCGCCAGCAGCTTGGCAGGGGGCGAGTCCAATCAGCCCCAGCATTTT	TRBV5-1	16	few	TRBJ1-5	TRBD1
CASSPIGGPSYNEQFF	TGTGCCAGCAGCCCAATAGGGGGCCCCTCCTACAATGAGCAGTTCTTC	TRBV7-9	16	-	TRBJ2-1	TRBD1
CASSLGAGGSTDTQYF	TGTGCCAGCAGCTTAGGGGCGGGGGGGAGCACAGATACGCAGTATTTT	TRBV7-2	16	-	TRBJ2-3	TRBD2
CASSKERQQETQYF	TGTGCCAGTAGTAAGGAAAGACAGCAAGAGACCCAGTACTTC	TRBV19	14	-	TRBJ2-5	-
CASSEGRGNGNTIYF	TGTGCCAGCAGTGAAGGCAGGGGGAATGGAAACACCATATATTTT	TRBV6-1	15	-	TRBJ1-3	TRBD1
CASTPTYSSTDTQYF	TGTGCCAGCACCCCGACATATTCAAGCACAGATACGCAGTATTTT	TRBV25-1	15	-	TRBJ2-3	-
CASSTATGFTPNEQFF	TGTGCCAGTAGTACGGCGACAGGGTTCACCCCCAATGAGCAGTTCTTC	TRBV19	16	-	TRBJ2-1	TRBD1
CASSYTRGLGVEKLFF	TGTGCCAGCAGTTACACTAGGGGGCTAGGTGTTGAAAAACTGTTTTTT	TRBV6-5	16	-	TRBJ1-4	TRBD1
CASSPRGQYTEAFF	TGCGCCAGCAGCCCCCGGGGACAGTACACTGAAGCTTTCTTT	TRBV5-4	14	few	TRBJ1-1	TRBD1
CASSYTNNKQFF	TGTGCCAGCAGTTACACCAACAATAAGCAGTTCTTC	TRBV6-5	12	-	TRBJ2-1	-
CASSPSPSGGFEAFF	TGTGCCAGCAGCCCGAGCCCATCAGGGGGCTTCGAAGCTTTCTTT	TRBV5-6	15	-	TRBJ1-1	TRBD1
CASSLAVTSDAYEQYF	TGTGCCAGCAGCTTAGCGGTTACTAGCGATGCCTACGAGCAGTACTTC	TRBV7-2	16	-	TRBJ2-7	TRBD2
CASSYSAGNSYNEQFF	TGTGCCAGCAGTTACTCCGCAGGGAACTCCTACAATGAGCAGTTCTTC	TRBV6-5	16	-	TRBJ2-1	-
CASSPLAGGPTDTQYF	TGTGCCAGCAGTCCACTAGCGGGGGGACCCACAGATACGCAGTATTTT	TRBV5-4	16	-	TRBJ2-3	TRBD2
CASSRSLRGTSEQFF	TGTGCCAGCAGCCGAAGCTTGCGGGGAACCAGCGAGCAGTTCTTC	TRBV6-5	15	-	TRBJ2-1	-
CASGGRGSVKYTEAFF	TGTGCCAGCGGTGGCAGGGGGTCGGTTAAGTACACTGAAGCTTTCTTT	TRBV7-8	16	-	TRBJ1-1	TRBD1
CASSDRLSYEQYF	TGTGCCAGTTCCGACAGGTTGAGCTACGAGCAGTACTTC	TRBV6-6	13	-	TRBJ2-7	-
CASSQRTSGVSTDTQYF	TGTGCCAGCAGCCAGCGGACTAGCGGGGTGAGCACAGATACGCAGTATTTT	TRBV7-2	17	-	TRBJ2-3	TRBD2
CASSSYTGGYTF	TGTGCCAGCAGTTCCTATACAGGGGGCTACACCTTC	TRBV27	12	-	TRBJ1-2	-
CASSQLTGGPNEQFF	TGCGCCAGCAGCCAATTAACGGGGGGGCCGAATGAGCAGTTCTTC	TRBV4-3	15	few	TRBJ2-1	TRBD2
CASSAPGQGRTGELFF	TGTGCCAGCAGCGCTCCGGGACAGGGACGTACCGGGGAGCTGTTTTTT	TRBV7-9	16	-	TRBJ2-2	TRBD1
CASRPDRVANQPQHF	TGTGCCAGCAGGCCGGACAGGGTAGCGAATCAGCCCCAGCATTTT	TRBV7-8	15	-	TRBJ1-5	TRBD1
CASSLYRRGYEQYF	TGTGCCAGCAGTTTATATCGTCGCGGCTACGAGCAGTACTTC	TRBV28	14	few	TRBJ2-7	-
CASSLRERPEKLFF	TGTGCCAGCAGTTTAAGGGAGCGACCTGAAAAACTGTTTTTT	TRBV7-2	14	-	TRBJ1-4	-
CASSSGAGNYEQYF	TGTGCCAGCAGCTCTGGCGCGGGCAACTACGAGCAGTACTTC	TRBV7-9	14	-	TRBJ2-7	-
CSARTQGAAGELFF	TGCAGCGCCCGGACCCAGGGGGCGGCCGGGGAGCTGTTTTTT	TRBV29-1	14	-	TRBJ2-2	TRBD1
CASSPLRGENTEAFF	TGTGCCAGCAGCCCTTTGCGGGGCGAGAACACTGAAGCTTTCTTT	TRBV7-8	15	few	TRBJ1-1	-
CASRSGTLSGEQYF	TGCGCCAGCAGATCCGGGACACTATCGGGGGAGCAGTACTTC	TRBV5-1	14	-	TRBJ2-7	-
CASRTGAADTEAFF	TGTGCCAGCAGAACAGGGGCGGCGGACACTGAAGCTTTCTTT	TRBV28	14	-	TRBJ1-1	TRBD1
CSAKPQETQYF	TGCAGTGCTAAGCCCCAAGAGACCCAGTACTTC	TRBV20-1	11	-	TRBJ2-5	-
CATSRDRGWETQYF	TGTGCCACCAGCAGAGATCGGGGGTGGGAGACCCAGTACTTC	TRBV15	14	-	TRBJ2-5	-
CASQANGEAGELFF	TGTGCCAGCCAAGCCAACGGAGAAGCCGGGGAGCTGTTTTTT	TRBV4-2	14	once	TRBJ2-2	-
CASSPRTGYDGYTF	TGTGCCAGCAGCCCCAGGACAGGGTACGATGGCTACACCTTC	TRBV7-8	14	-	TRBJ1-2	TRBD1
CASSDRGYEAFF	TGTGCCAGCAGCGATAGGGGGTATGAAGCTTTCTTT	TRBV9	12	-	TRBJ1-1	-